This TCR beta chain emerged from a study of blood T cell repertoires in COVID-19 (dated by TCRdb to between 2020 and 2021). Concerning the study at large: The collaborator samples originated in the United States, Italy and Spain and spanned the acute and convalescent phases of COVID-19. The material from the prospective study consisted of cDNA or gDNA derived from T cells, B-cell-depleted T cells, or PBMCs. Deeply sampled blood TCRbeta repertoires from subjects exposed to, actively infected with, or recovered from COVID-19 were included in the dataset. The repertoires were released in a freely available public database meant as a resource for research on the immune response to SARS-CoV-2. The samples were drawn from the first 160 participants of the ongoing ImmuneRACE study and from some 1,300 subjects provided by 6 global collaborators. A de-identified subject ID, COVID-19 status, age in years and sex were almost always included in the sample metadata. Where HLA class I and class II types were available, the types were taken from metadata supplied by the sample provider, not from assay-based typing. On the study overall, not on this receptor specifically: The quantity of clinical and demographic metadata differed by source and by participant and was supplied without curation.

In Seattle, one collaborating source enrolled patients while the infection was active and tracked those patients longitudinally over the course of disease. Collaborating institutions collected whole blood in K2EDTA tubes following their own protocols. For TCRbeta analysis, collaborators shipped samples in one of three forms: frozen whole blood, isolated PBMCs, or DNA extracted from either of those sample types. Comments on this clone: Its antigen remains unidentified. No base qualities exist here, and no much larger clone lies one base off it.

TCRbeta CDR3 regions were amplified from genomic DNA using the immunoSEQ Assay, a bias-controlled multiplex PCR. The authors processed their data as follows. The number of nucleated cells in each sample was estimated from the amplification of reference gene primers within the assay. To quantify the absolute abundance of each unique TCRbeta CDR3 rearrangement, sequence reads were collapsed and filtered. Productive Simpson clonality was computed per sample as the square root of Simpson's diversity index over productive rearrangements. Not all clones reach the TCRdb copy of this immuneACCESS table, which keeps in-frame sequences only. Checked studies attribute under half of the gap to unresolved V genes and leave the rest unexplained. D and trimming come from the DNA, and the V and J calls and clone size come from that table. Recorded for this sample are 150,000 to 200,000 clones; approximately 95% of them occurred a single time. The ten top clones hold around 2% of the sample.

Material for sequencing was peripheral blood. This TCR came from a woman aged 60-75 years with COVID-19, enrolled during active disease.

CDR3 reads: CASSVAQGPTGELFF. Here is the DNA: TGTGCCAGCAGCGTCGCGCAGGGGCCCACCGGGGAGCTGTTTTTT. The chain couples TRBV9 to TRBJ2-2; the D region possibly corresponds to TRBD1 (6 bases align). Inclusive of the bounding cysteine and phenylalanine, the CDR3 is 15 residues long. The retained sequence is limited to the CDR3, 45 bases, with the frame set at the first base. Relative to germline, V is 2 bases shorter and J is 4 bases shorter, with 12 bases between their ends. As encoded in the germline V gene, CDR1 is SGDLS while CDR2 is YYNGEE.